The T cell receptor beta chain under discussion was sequenced for a study of CD8 T cells in Susac syndrome. FACS was used to enrich TEMRA cells, whereas the CD8+ and CD4+ T cells were obtained by negative isolation. This CDR3 spans 13 amino acids. V dropped 9 bases and J dropped 3 bases, with 12 bases sitting between them. Looked up from germline, CDR1 is MDHEN and CDR2 is SYDVKM. Random hexamers were used to reverse transcribe 0.5 to 1 ug of RNA. Amplification of TCR beta CDR3 was carried out by immunoSEQ multiplex PCR, which covered 54 Vbeta and 13 Jbeta segments. TCRdb re-called the immunoSEQ multiplex PCR reads with MiXCR, one entry per CDR3 protein. Of more than 120,000 distinct CDR3 sequences in the sample, approximately 94% are singletons; the top ten hold nearly 0.085%.

The receptor's source is a human donor in good health. V and J are TRBV28 and TRBJ1-5; maybe TRBD1 (6 bases). Sequencing was done on a sample of CD4+ T cells from PBMCs. The CDR3 here is CASLQGINQPQHF. CDR3 DNA: TGTGCCAGTCTTCAGGGGATCAATCAGCCCCAGCATTTT.